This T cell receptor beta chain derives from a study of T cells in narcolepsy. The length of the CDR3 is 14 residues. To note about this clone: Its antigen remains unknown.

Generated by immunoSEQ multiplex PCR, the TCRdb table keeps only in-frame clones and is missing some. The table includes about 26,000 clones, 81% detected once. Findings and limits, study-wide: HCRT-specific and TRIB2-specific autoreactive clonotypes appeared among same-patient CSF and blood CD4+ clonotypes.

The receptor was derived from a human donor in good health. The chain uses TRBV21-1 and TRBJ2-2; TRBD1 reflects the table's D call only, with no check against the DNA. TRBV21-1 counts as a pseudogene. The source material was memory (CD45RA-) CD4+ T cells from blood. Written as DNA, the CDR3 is TGTGCCAGCAGCTTAAGCAGGGGTGCCGGGGAGCTGTTTTTT. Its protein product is CASSLSRGAGELFF.